Listed below are T cell receptor beta chains from one sample, sequenced in a study of blood T cells in healthy people across ages. One entry per CDR3 protein results from TCRdb running MiXCR on the 5' RACE reads. Among about 1.8 million distinct CDR3 sequences listed, 49% were seen once. What was sequenced was blood. The source is a woman between 40 and 50 years old in good health. The CDR3 runs from the conserved cysteine through the conserved F or W.

cdr3_aa	v_call
CSARGRTGWAQETQYF	TRBV20-1
CASSQEAASSSYEQYF	TRBV4-3
CASSVSGLNTEAFF	TRBV9
CASSPRVIPTYEQYF	TRBV28
CSVTGGSSYEQYF	TRBV29-1
CATRGQGAGGYTF	TRBV24-1
CASSPGTGASGANVLTF	TRBV12-3/TRBV12-4
CASSLTTGRTEAFF	TRBV28
CASSIPAPIHEQFF	TRBV7-2
CASSFGGAGNEQFF	TRBV7-2
CASSLDPRRANYNEQFF	TRBV27
CASSWGQGGETQYF	TRBV7-9
CASSPEYSNQPQHF	TRBV28
CASSAGTVKAKNIQYF	TRBV6-2/TRBV6-3
CASSLIPSGGAGETQYF	TRBV12-3/TRBV12-4
CASSPRTSGNYNEQFF	TRBV27
CASSFWEGQGGEGYTF	TRBV7-2
CAISEPTGINTEAFF	TRBV10-3
CASSPWGIQETQYF	TRBV3-1
CASSQDRRTVYNYGYTF	TRBV4-3
CASSIEVAASTDTQYF	TRBV19
CACSLKSSTDTQYF	TRBV13
CSAGSDTDTQYF	TRBV20-1
CASTSRGQWGNEQFF	TRBV27
CSARIAAKQYF	TRBV20-1
CATSDLGTGTDTQYF	TRBV24-1
CASSPQGMSPYNEQFF	TRBV7-3
CSARVQGRKETQYF	TRBV20-1
CSVVKGSSYNEQFF	TRBV29-1
CASSSPAETQYF	TRBV5-1
CASSLVGSGGVYNEQFF	TRBV11-2
CASSLRDRGRGSLYEQYF	TRBV5-1